This T cell receptor (beta chain) was identified in a study of T cell changes during pregnancy in multiple sclerosis. The V and J ends lost 1 base and 0 bases respectively, with 10 bases between them. The CDR3 loop spans 17 amino acids. Per the germline V gene, CDR1 is MNHEY and CDR2 is SMNVEV (reference sequence). Some clones are missing from TCRdb's copy, which holds only in-frame ones; the method was immunoSEQ multiplex PCR. This repertoire shows about 59,000 clones, over 90% found once; its top ten account for 2.6%. The starting material was CD8+ T cells from peripheral blood mononuclear cells, obtained in the third trimester of pregnancy. The TCR was taken from a female donor with multiple sclerosis, enrolled in a pregnancy study. The rearrangement uses TRBV27 and TRBJ2-6, with D unclear. The CDR3 nucleotides are TGTGCCAGCAGTTTATACACAGCCCGCTCTGGGGCCAACGTCCTGACTTTC. This encodes CASSLYTARSGANVLTF.